This TCR beta chain emerged from a study of monozygotic twins with inflammatory bowel disease. Germline CDR1 reads MGHRA; CDR2 reads YSYEKL. The CDR3 is 18 amino acids. Following a re-call of the 5' RACE reads, TCRdb has one entry per CDR3 protein and lacks DNA. This sample's clone table lists about 380,000 distinct CDR3 sequences. The chain carries TRBV4-1 and TRBJ2-7; TCRdb lists TRBD2, though no DNA is available to test this call. The specimen was blood. The sequence was collected from a human donor with ulcerative colitis or Crohn's disease, or a healthy co-twin of an affected twin (not recorded which). The chain's CDR3 is CASSQDRDGPSGDTEQYF.